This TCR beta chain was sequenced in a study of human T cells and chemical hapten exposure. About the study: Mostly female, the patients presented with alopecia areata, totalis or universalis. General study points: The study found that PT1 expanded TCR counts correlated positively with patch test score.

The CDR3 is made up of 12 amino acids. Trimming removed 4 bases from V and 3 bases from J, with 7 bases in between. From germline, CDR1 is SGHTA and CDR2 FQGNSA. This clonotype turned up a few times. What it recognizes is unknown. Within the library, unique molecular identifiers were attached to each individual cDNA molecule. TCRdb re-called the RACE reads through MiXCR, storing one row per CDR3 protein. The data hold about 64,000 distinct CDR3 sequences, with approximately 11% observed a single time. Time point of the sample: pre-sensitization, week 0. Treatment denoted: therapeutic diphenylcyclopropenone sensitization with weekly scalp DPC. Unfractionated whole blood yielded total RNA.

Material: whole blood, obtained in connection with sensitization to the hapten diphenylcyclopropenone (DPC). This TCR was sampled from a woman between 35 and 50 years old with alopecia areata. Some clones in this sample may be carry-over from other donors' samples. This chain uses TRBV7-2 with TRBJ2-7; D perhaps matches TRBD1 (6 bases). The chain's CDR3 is CASSSGVYEQYF. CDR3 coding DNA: TGTGCCAGCAGCTCAGGGGTCTACGAGCAGTACTTC.